One and the same sample provided the 3 T cell receptor beta chains below, sequenced in a study of blood T cell repertoires in COVID-19. Method: immunoSEQ multiplex PCR; TCRdb's copy keeps in-frame clones and lacks some. The sample yields 110,000 or so clones, less than 90% seen once. The sequenced material came from peripheral blood. The origin of the receptors is a man aged 45-60 years with acute or convalescent COVID-19.

V usage is TRBV4-1 and J usage is TRBJ1-5, with a tentative D call TRBD1 (5 bases). This CDR3 contains 14 residues. Germline CDR1 MGHRA, CDR2 YSYEKL. V gave up 4 bases and J gave up 1 base, with 8 bases separating them. The CDR3 nucleotides are TGCGCCAGCAGCCTCCAGGGCAGCAATCAGCCCCAGCATTTT. Amino acid sequence: CASSLQGSNQPQHF.

V usage is TRBV7-8 and J usage is TRBJ1-1; 7 bases are shared with TRBD1. The CDR3 is 17 amino acids. Germline CDR1 reads SGHVS; CDR2 reads FQNEAQ. Trimming took 7 bases from V and 0 from J; bases not matched to a gene: 14. The chain's CDR3 is CASIRPTGAVMNTEAFF. The CDR3 nucleotides are TGTGCCAGCATCCGCCCCACAGGGGCCGTTATGAACACTGAAGCTTTCTTT.

The genes are TRBV11-2 and TRBJ1-4, with a tentative D call TRBD1 (6 bases). This CDR3 has 18 residues. V lost 4 bases and J 5 bases, leaving 23 bases between the germline ends. The germline gives CDR1 SGHAT, CDR2 FQNNGV. CDR3 loop: CASSYGGANFGRNEKLFF. The CDR3 DNA is TGTGCCAGCAGCTACGGGGGGGCGAATTTTGGTCGGAATGAAAAACTGTTTTTT.